This T cell receptor (beta chain) stems from a study of T cells in Graves' hyperthyroidism and ophthalmopathy (dated by TCRdb to between 2018 and 2021). Study-wide context: Peripheral blood was sampled at the time of initial diagnosis, prior to any treatment. A discovery cohort of about a hundred patients, fewer than 50 with Graves' ophthalmopathy and 57 with stable Graves' hyperthyroidism, was used to find distinguishing TCR V-J signatures. Prospective prediction of ophthalmopathy was tested in an independent validation cohort consisting of roughly 20 hyperthyroidism patients and around 16 patients who later progressed to ophthalmopathy. The roughly 90 discovery patients were divided at random into training and test sets in a 7:3 ratio. The study also compared thyroid tissue and blood T-cell repertoires from about six Graves' hyperthyroidism patients. Once sampling was done, hyperthyroidism patients were given methimazole at a starting dose of 30 mg daily, whereas ophthalmopathy patients were given high-dose intravenous methylprednisolone. The paper reports TCR Vbeta CDR3 sequencing of 135 peripheral blood samples: fewer than 50 ophthalmopathy, approximately 74 hyperthyroidism and around 17 progressor patients. The paper as a whole reports these results and caveats: A model built on a 13 V-J signature distinguished ophthalmopathy from stable hyperthyroidism, reaching 87.88% sensitivity and approximately 83% specificity in cross-validation and 80%/75% in testing. No statistical method was used to set the sample size in advance, and investigators knew the group allocation. In validation, the model predicted progression to ophthalmopathy a median of 6.5 months before onset, with about 67% sensitivity and about 75% specificity. Most expanded thyroid clonotypes (frequency above 0.001) were also found in blood, which suggests that blood repertoires may mirror thyroid immune responses.

In the ophthalmopathy patients, disease was moderately to severely active, with a Clinical Activity Score of 3 or more, a NOSPECS grade of 4 or more, and a duration of less than 3 months. Patients with uncontrolled infections, other autoimmune diseases, pregnancy or lactation were excluded. Clinical symptoms, serum thyroxine and TRAb, thyroid ultrasound, and orbital computed tomography formed the basis for the diagnoses. PBMCs were isolated from 7.5 to 10 ml of fresh peripheral blood by Ficoll-Paque density gradient centrifugation. Total RNA was extracted using Trizol reagent, and RNA quality was assessed on an Agilent 2100 Bioanalyzer. TCR beta CDR3 regions were amplified from RNA transcripts. For the first round of RT-PCR on the TCR CDR3, the HTBI primer set was used together with the Qiagen OneStep RT-PCR kit. The libraries were constructed in a second round of multiplex PCR and then size-selected and purified. Sequencing of the libraries was done on an Illumina HiSeq2000 using paired-end 100 bp reads. In the source study's methods: SOAPnuke was used to process the raw data, removing reads that contained adapters or uncalled bases, had a mean Phred below 15, or lacked an exact match to the constant primer or identifier. COPE v1.2.5 was used to merge the high-quality paired reads, and each unique nucleotide sequence was defined as a clonotype. MiTCR v1.1 was used to align clonotypes to the IMGT TRBV, TRBD and TRBJ reference segments. The analysis included only V-J combinations with a frequency above 0.0001, which together covered about 99% of the repertoires. The TCS score was defined as F50 (clonal expansion) divided by E x V (chaos), with BLOSUM62-based TCRdist calculated between CDR3 peptides within each V-J. Welch's t-statistics and random forest reduced roughly 530 V-J features to about 12, which were used in a naive Bayes classifier (R e1071). TCRdb's own reprocessing of the public reads used fastp at Q25 and MiXCR and kept productive beta chains. Duplicate CDR3 protein sequences are folded into a single record with the most common DNA and genes. The V and J calls here are based on TCRdb, not the publication. This sample comprises over 500,000 distinct CDR3 sequences, about 16% of them detected only once. The ten largest clonotypes hold roughly 29% of the sample.

At least ten counts were recorded for this clonotype. Its antigen is not yet known. Base qualities are not provided; no much larger clone lies one nucleotide away. Reading from cysteine to phenylalanine, the CDR3 counts 14 amino acids. Of the read, only the CDR3 DNA is kept; its 42 bases are in frame from base 1. At the junction V is shortened by 6 bases and J by 7 bases, with 16 bases in between. In the germline V gene, CDR1 corresponds to MDHEN and CDR2 to SYDVKM. The chain joins TRBV28 to TRBJ2-1, and the D gene may be TRBD2, 6 bases matching. The clonotype comes from a woman aged 25 to 39 with Graves' ophthalmopathy. Sequencing used blood. The CDR3 region reads CASRKEGKGNEQFF. The DNA sequence is as follows: TGTGCCAGCAGAAAGGAGGGGAAGGGGAATGAGCAGTTCTTC.